In this sample, the clone carrying this T cell receptor beta chain turned up once. Assay: immunoSEQ multiplex PCR; the TCRdb copy retains only in-frame clones and omits some. The sample has 12,000 or so clones; 82% are singletons. The CDR3 totals 17 residues. Unmatched junction bases numbered 10, after V lost 0 bases and J lost 4 bases. Germline V gives CDR1 LGHNA, CDR2 YNFKEQ. These data come from a study of blood T cell repertoires in COVID-19. The sequencing sample was made of peripheral blood. This chain uses TRBV4-2 with TRBJ1-2, with 8 nucleotides matching TRBD1. The source of this sequence is a human donor in a cohort sampled during active COVID-19. The CDR3 DNA follows: TGTGCCAGCAGCCAAGATGGCGCAGGGGGCGCTCGCTATGGCTACACCTTC. Protein product: CASSQDGAGGARYGYTF.